This TCR beta chain derives from a study of CD8+CD57+ T cells in acquired aplastic anemia. Study as a whole: Sorted CD4+ and CD8+ cells yielded DNA averaging about 3.1 ug.

Previously, flow cytometry had revealed CD8+CD57+ cell expansion in the patients chosen for sequencing. At the time of blood sampling, patients had not yet received any therapy. In germline, CDR1 is LGHNA, CDR2 YSLEER. V lost 1 base and J 0 bases, leaving 10 bases between the germline ends. The CDR3 spans 15 residues. Genomic DNA constituted the template upon which TCR beta VDJ and CDR3 profiling was performed. TCRdb re-called the reads through MiXCR, storing one row per CDR3 protein. The sample consists of 250,000 or so distinct CDR3 sequences, 47% of them appearing once. The table lists this clonotype with a few counts.

This chain links TRBV4-3 with TRBJ2-7; D not certain. The receptor comes from a human donor with aplastic anemia. The specimen was sorted CD4+, CD8+, or CD8+CD57+ T cells (not recorded which) from PBMCs. The CDR3, as DNA: TGCGCCAGCAGCCAAGTGTGGGAAATCTCCTACGAGCAGTACTTC. Protein: CASSQVWEISYEQYF.